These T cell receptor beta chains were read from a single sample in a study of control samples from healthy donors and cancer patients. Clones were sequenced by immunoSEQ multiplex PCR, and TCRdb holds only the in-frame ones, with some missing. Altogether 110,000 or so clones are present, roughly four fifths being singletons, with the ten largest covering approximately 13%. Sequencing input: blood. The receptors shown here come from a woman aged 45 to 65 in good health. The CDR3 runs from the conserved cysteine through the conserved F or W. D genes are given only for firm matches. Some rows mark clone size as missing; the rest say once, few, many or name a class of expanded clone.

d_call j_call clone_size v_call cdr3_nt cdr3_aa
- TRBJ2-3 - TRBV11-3 TGTGCCAGCAGCTTAGGGTTGGGAGATACGCAGTATTTT CASSLGLGDTQYF
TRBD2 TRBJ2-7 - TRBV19 TGTGCCAGTAATGGGGGGGACTCGTGGGACGAGCAGTACTTC CASNGGDSWDEQYF
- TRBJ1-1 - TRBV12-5 TGTGCTAGTGTCCTCCCCGCGAACACTGAAGCTTTCTTT CASVLPANTEAFF
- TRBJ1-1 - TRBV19 TGTGCCAGTAGTAGTGGGAGGAACACTGAAGCTTTCTTT CASSSGRNTEAFF
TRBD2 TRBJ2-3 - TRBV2 TGTGCCAGCTACGGGGGGACTAGCGTCAGCACAGATACGCAGTATTTT CASYGGTSVSTDTQYF
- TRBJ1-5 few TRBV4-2 TGTGCCAGCAGCCAAGATGAACGTCAGCCCCAGCATTTT CASSQDERQPQHF
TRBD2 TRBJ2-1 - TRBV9 TGTGCCAGCAGCCGTACTAGCGGGGGATTAAACAATGAGCAGTTCTTC CASSRTSGGLNNEQFF
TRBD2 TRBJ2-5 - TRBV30 TGTGCCTGGAACCCGGGAGGAGAGACCCAGTACTTC CAWNPGGETQYF
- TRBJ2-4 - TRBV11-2 TGTGCCAGCATCGGGGACCACTCCTACATTCAGTACTTC CASIGDHSYIQYF
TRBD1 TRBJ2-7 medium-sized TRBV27 TGTGCCAGCAGTAAGAAGACAGGGAGTGAGCAGTACTTC CASSKKTGSEQYF
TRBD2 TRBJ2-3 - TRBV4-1 TGCGCCAGCATCGGACTAGCGGAGAGCACAGATACGCAGTATTTT CASIGLAESTDTQYF
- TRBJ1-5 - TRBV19 TGTGCCAGTAGTCCAGGCTGGCCCCAGCATTTT CASSPGWPQHF
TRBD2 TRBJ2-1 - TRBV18 TGTGCCAGCTCACCCCTTAATAGCGGGGGGGGGCATTACAATGAGCAGTTCTTC CASSPLNSGGGHYNEQFF
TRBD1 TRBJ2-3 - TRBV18 TGTGCCAGCTCACCAGCAGGCGGGACAGGGTCAGATACGCAGTATTTT CASSPAGGTGSDTQYF
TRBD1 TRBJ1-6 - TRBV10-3 TGTGCCATCAGTGTCGGACAGGGAGGGGGATCACCCCTCCACTTT CAISVGQGGGSPLHF
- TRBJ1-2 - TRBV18 TGTGCCAGCTCACCAGGGGGCGACGCCTATGGCTACACCTTC CASSPGGDAYGYTF
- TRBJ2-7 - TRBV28 TGTGCCAGCAGTTCACCGCGACAGCCCTACGAGCAGTACTTC CASSSPRQPYEQYF
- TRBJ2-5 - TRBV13 TGTGCCAGCAGCTACGGAGAGACCCAGTACTTC CASSYGETQYF
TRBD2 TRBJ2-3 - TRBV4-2 TGTGCCAGCAGCCAAGATTTACCTAGCGGGAGGCCAGATACGCAGTATTTT CASSQDLPSGRPDTQYF
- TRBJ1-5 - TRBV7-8 TGTGCCAGCAGCTTAATGTGGATCGGGGGGAGCAATCAGCCCCAGCATTTT CASSLMWIGGSNQPQHF
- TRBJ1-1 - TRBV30 TGTGCCTGGAGCCCGACCGACACTGAAGCTTTCTTT CAWSPTDTEAFF
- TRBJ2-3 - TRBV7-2 TGTGCCAGCAGCTTTTTCACAGATACGCAGTATTTT CASSFFTDTQYF
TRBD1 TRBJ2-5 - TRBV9 TGTGCCAGCAGCACCGGGACAGGGGAGTTTTGGGAGACCCAGTACTTC CASSTGTGEFWETQYF
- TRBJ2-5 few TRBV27 TGTGCCAGCAGTTTAGGGGTTGATGCAGAACAAGAGACCCAGTACTTC CASSLGVDAEQETQYF
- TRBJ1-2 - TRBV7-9 TGTGCCAGCAGCGCGGACAGCCAGAGGGGCTACACCTTC CASSADSQRGYTF
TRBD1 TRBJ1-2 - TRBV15 TGTGCCACCAGCAGATCTTCGGGACAGCAATCCCGGGGTTATGGCTACACCTTC CATSRSSGQQSRGYGYTF
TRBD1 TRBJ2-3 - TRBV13 TGTGCCAGCAGCTTAGCGGGACAGGGTAAAGATACGCAGTATTTT CASSLAGQGKDTQYF
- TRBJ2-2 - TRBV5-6 TGTGCCAGCAGACTTATGGGAGTCGGGGAGCTGTTTTTT CASRLMGVGELFF
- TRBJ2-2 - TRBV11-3 TGTGCCAGCAGCGGGACGAACACCGGGGAGCTGTTTTTT CASSGTNTGELFF
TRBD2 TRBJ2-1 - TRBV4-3 TGCGCCAGCAGCCAAGATCTAGCGGGGGGCTCCTTTGACAATGAGCAGTTCTTC CASSQDLAGGSFDNEQFF
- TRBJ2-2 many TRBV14 TGTGCCAGCAGCGCCGGGACACACAACACCGGGGAGCTGTTTTTT CASSAGTHNTGELFF
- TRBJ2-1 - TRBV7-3 TGTGCCAGCAGCTTAGTTGCGGGGCTAGACAATGAGCAGTTCTTC CASSLVAGLDNEQFF
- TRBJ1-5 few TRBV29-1 TGCAGCGTACAGAAGGACGGCGATCAGCCCCAGCATTTT CSVQKDGDQPQHF
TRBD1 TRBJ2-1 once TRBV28 TGTGCCAGCAGTTCCCTAGATGGGCAGGGGGCAAGTGAGCAGTTCTTC CASSSLDGQGASEQFF
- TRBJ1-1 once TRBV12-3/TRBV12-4 TGTGCCAGCAGTTTAGGCGAGAACACTGAAGCTTTCTTT CASSLGENTEAFF
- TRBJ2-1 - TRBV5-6 TGTGCCAGCAGCGAAGATCCAGCGGTCGGCCCGCGGCAGTTCTTC CASSEDPAVGPRQFF
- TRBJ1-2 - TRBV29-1 TGCAGCGTTGGGGAGCCCGGCGGCTACACCTTC CSVGEPGGYTF
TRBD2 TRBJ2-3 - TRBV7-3 TGTGCCAGCAGCCTGGGACTAGCCTCATACACAGATACGCAGTATTTT CASSLGLASYTDTQYF
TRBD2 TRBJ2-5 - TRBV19 TGTGCCAGTAGTATAGATAGCGGGGAAGAGACCCAGTACTTC CASSIDSGEETQYF
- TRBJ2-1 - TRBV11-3 TGTGCCAGCAGCTTAGATCCCTTACTCACTGGGAATGAGCAGTTCTTC CASSLDPLLTGNEQFF
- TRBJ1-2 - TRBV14 TGTGCCAGCAGCAGACGACAGCATTCCTATGGCTACACCTTC CASSRRQHSYGYTF
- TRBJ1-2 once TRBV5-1 TGCGCCAGCAGCTTGGGCTCAAGGGACTATGGCTACACCTTC CASSLGSRDYGYTF
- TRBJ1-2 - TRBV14 TGTGCCAGCAGCCAGTTGGACGGCTATGGCTACACCTTC CASSQLDGYGYTF
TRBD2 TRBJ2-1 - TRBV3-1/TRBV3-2 TGTGCCAGCAGCCAAAGTCTAGCGGGAGGGGAGCAGTTCTTC CASSQSLAGGEQFF
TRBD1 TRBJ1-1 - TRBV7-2 TGTGCCAGCAGTCCAGGGGGCCCGAACACTGAAGCTTTCTTT CASSPGGPNTEAFF
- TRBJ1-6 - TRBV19 TGTGCCAGTAGTATCCAGGGACTGAACCCCCTCCACTTT CASSIQGLNPLHF
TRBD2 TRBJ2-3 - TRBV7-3 TGTGCCAGCAGCTCTGAAGCGGGGGGCACAGATACGCAGTATTTT CASSSEAGGTDTQYF
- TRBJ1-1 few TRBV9 TGTGCCAGCAGCGAGGAGGGACGGGGCACTGAAGCTTTCTTT CASSEEGRGTEAFF
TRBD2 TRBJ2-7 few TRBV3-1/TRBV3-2 TGTGCCAGCAGCCAAGGGCTAGCGGCCGGAGATCCCTACGAGCAGTACTTC CASSQGLAAGDPYEQYF
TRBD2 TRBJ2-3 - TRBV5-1 TGCGCCAGCAGCTATGGCGGGAGTAGAACAGATACGCAGTATTTT CASSYGGSRTDTQYF
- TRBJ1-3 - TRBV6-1 TGTGCCAGCAGTGGAGCGGGGACTACTGGAAACACCATATATTTT CASSGAGTTGNTIYF
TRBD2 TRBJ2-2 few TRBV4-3 TGCGCCAGCAGCCACGGGCTAGCGGGCACCGGGGAGCTGTTTTTT CASSHGLAGTGELFF
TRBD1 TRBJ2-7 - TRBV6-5 TGTGCCAGCAGTCGTACAGGGGATATAGACTTC CASSRTGDIDF
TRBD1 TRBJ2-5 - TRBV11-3 TGTGCCAGCAGCTCCCTCAGGGGGCAGGGGCAAGAGACCCAGTACTTC CASSSLRGQGQETQYF
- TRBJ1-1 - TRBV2 TGTGCCAGCAGGGAGACTTTGAACACTGAAGCTTTCTTT CASRETLNTEAFF
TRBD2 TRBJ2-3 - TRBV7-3 TGTGCCAGCAGCTTGAGCGGGATTAGCACAGATACGCAGTATTTT CASSLSGISTDTQYF
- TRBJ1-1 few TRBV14 TGTGCCAGCAGCCAAGATTCCAGGGGAGAAGCTTTCTTT CASSQDSRGEAFF
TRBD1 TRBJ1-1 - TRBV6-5 TGTGCCAGCAGTTACAGGGGACAGGGTGTCGACACTGAAGCTTTCTTT CASSYRGQGVDTEAFF
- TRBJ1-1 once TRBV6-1 TGTGCCAGCGGGGTGAACACTGAAGCTTTCTTT CASGVNTEAFF